A selection of T cell receptor beta chains follows, all from one sample in a study of cytomegalovirus exposure and HLA in healthy donors. Data came from immunoSEQ multiplex PCR; TCRdb stores just in-frame clones and leaves some out. This table holds about 120,000 clones, approximately 80% found once. The sequencing input was PBMCs. The receptors stem from a woman younger than 45 in good health and CMV-seronegative. CDR3s include the opening cysteine and the closing phenylalanine or tryptophan. The D gene is left open where the match is weak. Rows may omit the clone size; those that give it use once, few, many or a size class.

cdr3_aa: CASSVGQTYEQYF; cdr3_nt: TGTGCCAGCAGCGTGGGACAGACCTACGAGCAGTACTTC; clone_size: NA; j_call: TRBJ2-7; d_call: TRBD1; v_call: TRBV7-8
cdr3_aa: CASRRYTQGISSGNTIYF; cdr3_nt: TGCGCCAGCAGACGATATACACAGGGGATTTCCTCTGGAAACACCATATATTTT; clone_size: NA; j_call: TRBJ1-3; d_call: TRBD1; v_call: TRBV5-1
cdr3_aa: CASSSTTGASYEQYF; cdr3_nt: TGTGCCAGCAGCTCGACCACAGGGGCTTCCTACGAGCAGTACTTC; clone_size: NA; j_call: TRBJ2-7; d_call: TRBD1; v_call: TRBV11-2
cdr3_aa: CASSPTYEQYF; cdr3_nt: TGTGCCAGCAGCCCTACCTACGAGCAGTACTTC; clone_size: NA; j_call: TRBJ2-7; d_call: NA; v_call: TRBV6-5
cdr3_aa: CASSLTQGRPGELFF; cdr3_nt: TGTGCCAGCAGCTTGACCCAGGGCCGCCCCGGGGAGCTGTTTTTT; clone_size: NA; j_call: TRBJ2-2; d_call: NA; v_call: TRBV6-5
cdr3_aa: CASSPPRGLAAPYEQYF; cdr3_nt: TGTGCCAGCAGCCCACCCCGGGGACTAGCGGCGCCCTACGAGCAGTACTTC; clone_size: few; j_call: TRBJ2-7; d_call: TRBD2; v_call: TRBV5-4
cdr3_aa: CASSPEVNTEAFF; cdr3_nt: TGTGCCAGCTCACCAGAGGTTAACACTGAAGCTTTCTTT; clone_size: NA; j_call: TRBJ1-1; d_call: NA; v_call: TRBV18
cdr3_aa: CATSREGGGYEQYF; cdr3_nt: TGTGCCACCAGCAGAGAAGGGGGGGGATACGAGCAGTACTTC; clone_size: NA; j_call: TRBJ2-7; d_call: NA; v_call: TRBV15
cdr3_aa: CASSPRPRLAGEAGEQFF; cdr3_nt: TGTGCCAGTAGTCCCCGCCCCAGACTAGCGGGAGAGGCAGGGGAGCAGTTCTTC; clone_size: NA; j_call: TRBJ2-1; d_call: TRBD2; v_call: TRBV19
cdr3_aa: CASSLVDRVETQYF; cdr3_nt: TGTGCCAGCAGCTTGGTTGACAGGGTAGAGACCCAGTACTTC; clone_size: NA; j_call: TRBJ2-5; d_call: TRBD1; v_call: TRBV5-4
cdr3_aa: CASNLVGLAGGPYNEQFF; cdr3_nt: TGTGCCAGCAACCTCGTGGGACTAGCGGGAGGGCCGTACAATGAGCAGTTCTTC; clone_size: NA; j_call: TRBJ2-1; d_call: TRBD2; v_call: TRBV27
cdr3_aa: CASSLVSGRVNEQFF; cdr3_nt: TGTGCCAGCAGCTTAGTTAGCGGGAGAGTTAATGAGCAGTTCTTC; clone_size: NA; j_call: TRBJ2-1; d_call: TRBD2; v_call: TRBV11-2